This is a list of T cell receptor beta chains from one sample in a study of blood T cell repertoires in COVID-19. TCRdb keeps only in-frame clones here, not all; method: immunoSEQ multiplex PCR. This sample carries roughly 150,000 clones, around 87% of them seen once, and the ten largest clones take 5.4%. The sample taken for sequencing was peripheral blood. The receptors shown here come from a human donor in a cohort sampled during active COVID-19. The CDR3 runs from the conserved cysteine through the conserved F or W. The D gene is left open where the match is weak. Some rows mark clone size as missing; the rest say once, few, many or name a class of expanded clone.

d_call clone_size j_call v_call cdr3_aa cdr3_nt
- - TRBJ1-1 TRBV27 CASSFSGGTEAFF TGTGCCAGCAGTTTTTCCGGGGGCACTGAAGCTTTCTTT
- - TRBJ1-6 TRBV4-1 CASSQDIWERNSPLHF TGCGCCAGCAGCCAAGATATATGGGAGCGTAATTCACCCCTCCACTTT
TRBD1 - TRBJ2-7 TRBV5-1 CASSQDRGPYEQYF TGCGCCAGCAGCCAAGACAGGGGGCCATACGAGCAGTACTTC
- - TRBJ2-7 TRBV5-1 CASSSAGLQYF TGCGCCAGCAGTTCGGCCGGGTTGCAGTACTTC
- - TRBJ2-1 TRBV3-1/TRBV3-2 CASSQDRRRSGALIHEQFF TGTGCCAGCAGCCAAGACCGACGACGGTCAGGGGCCCTTATACATGAGCAGTTCTTC
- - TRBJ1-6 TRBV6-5 CASSYSRTSTAPLHF TGTGCCAGCAGTTACTCGAGGACATCAACGGCACCCCTCCACTTT
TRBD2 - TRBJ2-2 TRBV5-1 CASSLAALAENTGELFF TGCGCCAGCAGCTTGGCCGCTCTAGCGGAGAACACCGGGGAGCTGTTTTTT
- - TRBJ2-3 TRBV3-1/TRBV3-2 CASSQWRQTDTQYF TGTGCCAGCAGCCAATGGAGGCAGACAGATACGCAGTATTTT
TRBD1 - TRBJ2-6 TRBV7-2 CASRITGGYSGANVLTF TGTGCCAGCAGAATAACAGGGGGATACTCTGGGGCCAACGTCCTGACTTTC
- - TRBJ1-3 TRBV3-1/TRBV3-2 CASSPQGNTIYF TGTGCCAGCAGCCCGCAGGGAAACACCATATATTTT
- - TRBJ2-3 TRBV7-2 CASSPRGSTDTQYF TGTGCCAGCAGCCCTCGCGGAAGCACAGATACGCAGTATTTT
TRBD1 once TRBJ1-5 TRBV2 CASTHRDRGNQPQHF TGTGCCAGCACTCACCGGGACAGGGGCAATCAGCCCCAGCATTTT
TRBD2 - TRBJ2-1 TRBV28 CASWGLAAYNEQFF TGTGCCAGCTGGGGACTAGCGGCCTACAATGAGCAGTTCTTC
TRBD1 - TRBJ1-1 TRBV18 CASSPGTGAEAFF TGTGCCAGCTCACCAGGGACAGGAGCTGAAGCTTTCTTT
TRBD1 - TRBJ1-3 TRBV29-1 CSVGPGGSGNTIYF TGCAGCGTTGGTCCAGGGGGCTCTGGAAACACCATATATTTT
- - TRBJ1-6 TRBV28 CASHPEYNSPLHF TGTGCCAGTCATCCGGAGTATAATTCACCCCTCCACTTT
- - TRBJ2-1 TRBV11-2 CASSRGSSAGYNEQFF TGTGCCAGCAGCCGAGGTAGCTCCGCGGGCTACAATGAGCAGTTCTTC
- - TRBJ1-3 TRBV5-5 CASSLGWGGGNTIYF TGTGCCAGCAGCTTGGGCTGGGGAGGTGGAAACACCATATATTTT
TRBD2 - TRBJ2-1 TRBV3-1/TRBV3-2 CAARGGYYNEQFF TGTGCCGCACGGGGGGGCTACTACAATGAGCAGTTCTTC
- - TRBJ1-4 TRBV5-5 CASSPLSLEREKLFF TGTGCCAGCAGCCCTCTTTCCCTAGAGAGGGAAAAACTGTTTTTT
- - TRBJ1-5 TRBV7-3 CASSPFNRRGSNQPQHF TGTGCCAGCAGCCCCTTTAACAGAAGGGGGAGCAATCAGCCCCAGCATTTT
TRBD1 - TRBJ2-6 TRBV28 CASNRGLTGANVLTF TGTGCCAGCAACAGGGGATTAACTGGGGCCAACGTCCTGACTTTC
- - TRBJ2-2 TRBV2 CASSPGDGNTGELFF TGTGCCAGCAGTCCAGGGGACGGGAACACCGGGGAGCTGTTTTTT
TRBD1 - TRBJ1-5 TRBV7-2 CASSFGTGNQPQHF TGTGCCAGCAGCTTCGGGACAGGGAATCAGCCCCAGCATTTT